This paragraph covers one T cell receptor (beta chain) sequence. This clone was seen only once. No antigen is known for it. One base away there is no much larger clone; base qualities are not given. The sample originates from a study of T cells in narcolepsy (dated by TCRdb to 2017 to 2018). With regard to the full study: Patients with narcolepsy type 1 or type 2 (NT1, NT2) and healthy control donors were enrolled in the study. To look for autoreactive T cells in narcolepsy patients that target self-antigens of hypocretin neurons (hypocretin, TRIB2), the study used TCR Vbeta sequencing to follow clonotypes in blood and CSF.

Overall study outcomes, separate from this receptor: Certain blood memory CD4+ repertoires from patients and controls had no sequences that matched autoreactive T cell clones. Numbers of sequenced blood memory CD4+ clonotypes were comparable, averaging about 40,000 in patients and roughly 32,000 in controls. Autoreactive clonotypes were reported to be detected serially in the blood of the same patients and of different patients, but not in the blood of healthy controls. HCRT-specific and TRIB2-specific autoreactive clonotypes were highlighted in plots that compared CD4+ T cell clonotypes in CSF versus blood from the same patient.

Memory CD4+ T cells were sorted ex vivo from peripheral blood of narcolepsy patients and healthy controls for TCR Vbeta sequencing. The library was built by means of the immunoSEQ multiplex PCR assay. TCRdb stores this immuneACCESS table with in-frame sequences only. Part of the clones is absent; in the studies checked, under half of the shortfall reflects unresolved V genes, and no reason is known for the rest. The sample profile shows 32,000 or so clones; almost 80% of them were found once. Roughly 3.8% of the sample belongs to the ten largest clones. Looking up the germline V gene yields CDR1 ENHRY and CDR2 SYGVKD. The CDR3, cysteine through phenylalanine, is 12 amino acids long. Kept here is only the CDR3 DNA, which spans 36 bases and is read in frame from base 1. Trimming removed 3 bases from V and 0 bases from J, leaving 2 bases between the germline ends.

Sequencing was done on a sample of memory (CD45RA-) CD4+ T cells from blood. The sample's cell subset or site label is to be understood as: memory T cells sorted ex vivo from peripheral blood. The clonotype originates from a human donor in good health. The rearranged segments are TRBV10-3 and TRBJ1-2, with no D gene named confidently. The DNA reads TGTGCCATCAGTGAAGCTAACTATGGCTACACCTTC. It encodes CAISEANYGYTF.